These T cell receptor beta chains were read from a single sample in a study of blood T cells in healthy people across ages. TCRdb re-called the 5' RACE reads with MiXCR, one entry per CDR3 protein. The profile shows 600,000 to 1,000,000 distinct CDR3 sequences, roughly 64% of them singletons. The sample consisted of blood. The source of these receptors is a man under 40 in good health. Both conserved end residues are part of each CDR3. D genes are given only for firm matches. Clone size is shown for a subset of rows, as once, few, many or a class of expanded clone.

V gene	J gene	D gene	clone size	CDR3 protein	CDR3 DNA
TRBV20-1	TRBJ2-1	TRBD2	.	CSAPASGSFNEQFF	TGCAGTGCGCCCGCTAGCGGGAGTTTTAATGAGCAGTTCTTC
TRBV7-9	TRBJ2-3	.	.	CASSARGPGEDFADTQYF	TGTGCCAGCAGCGCCAGAGGTCCAGGGGAGGATTTTGCAGATACGCAGTATTTT
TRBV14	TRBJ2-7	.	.	CASSDLRTPSGEQYF	TGTGCCAGCAGCGACTTACGGACTCCCTCGGGTGAGCAGTACTTC
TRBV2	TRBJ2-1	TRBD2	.	CASRENGLAGNNEQFF	TGTGCCAGCAGGGAAAACGGACTAGCGGGAAACAATGAGCAGTTCTTC
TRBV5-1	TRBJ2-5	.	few	CASSWGRTQETQYF	TGCGCCAGCAGCTGGGGACGGACCCAAGAGACCCAGTACTTC
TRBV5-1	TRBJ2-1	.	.	CASSLWGAQGNEQFF	TGCGCCAGCAGCTTGTGGGGGGCGCAGGGCAATGAGCAGTTCTTC
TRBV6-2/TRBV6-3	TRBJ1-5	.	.	CASSGGYRVDRRDAGTYQPQHF	TGTGCCAGCAGCGGGGGGTACAGAGTCGACAGAAGAGACGCAGGTACTTATCAGCCCCAGCATTTT
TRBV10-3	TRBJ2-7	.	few	CATTPGTIDYEQYF	TGTGCCACCACACCTGGGACAATTGACTACGAGCAGTACTTC
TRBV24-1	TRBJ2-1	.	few	CATSHAGSSPYNEQFF	TGTGCCACCAGTCATGCGGGAAGTTCCCCCTACAATGAGCAGTTCTTC
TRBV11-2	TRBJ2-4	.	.	CASSLAAGPWEQYF	TGTGCCAGCAGCTTAGCGGCGGGGCCGTGGGAGCAGTACTTC
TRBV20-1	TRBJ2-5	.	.	CSANVLGLNRGGTQYF	TGCAGTGCTAACGTACTAGGCCTGAATCGGGGAGGGACCCAGTACTTC
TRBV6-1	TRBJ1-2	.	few	CASSASVRWSYGYTF	TGTGCCAGCAGTGCCTCTGTGCGGTGGAGCTATGGCTACACCTTC
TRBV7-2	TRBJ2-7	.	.	CASSLVGGHTYEQYF	TGTGCCAGCAGCTTAGTAGGGGGGCACACCTACGAGCAGTACTTC
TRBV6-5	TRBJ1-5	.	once	CASSDDRTQPQHF	TGTGCCAGCAGTGACGACAGGACTCAGCCCCAGCATTTT
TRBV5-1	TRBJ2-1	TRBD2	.	CASSLEGLAGLNEQFF	TGCGCCAGCAGCTTGGAAGGGCTAGCGGGGTTGAATGAGCAGTTCTTC
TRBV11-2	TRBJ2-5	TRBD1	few	CASSLTGSTQYF	TGTGCCAGCAGCTTGACAGGGTCGACCCAGTACTTC
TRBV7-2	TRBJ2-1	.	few	CASSFRGIGDNEQFF	TGTGCCAGCAGCTTCAGGGGCATTGGGGACAATGAGCAGTTCTTC
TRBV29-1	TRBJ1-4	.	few	CSAEAGAVLFF	TGCAGCGCCGAAGCGGGGGCGGTACTGTTTTTT
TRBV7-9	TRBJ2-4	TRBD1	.	CASSSTGTASYGQYF	TGTGCCAGCAGCTCAACCGGGACAGCATCCTACGGGCAGTACTTC
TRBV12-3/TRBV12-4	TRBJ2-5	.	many	CASSFGAAQYF	TGTGCCAGCAGTTTTGGTGCGGCCCAGTACTTC
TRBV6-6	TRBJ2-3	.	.	CASSPGPAPDTQYF	TGTGCCAGCAGCCCTGGCCCCGCCCCAGATACGCAGTATTTT
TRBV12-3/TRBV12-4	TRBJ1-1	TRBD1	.	CASSPNRGQGTEAFF	TGTGCCAGCAGTCCGAACAGGGGGCAAGGCACTGAAGCTTTCTTT
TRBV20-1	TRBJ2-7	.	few	CSARSGAVYEQYF	TGCAGTGCTAGATCGGGGGCTGTCTACGAGCAGTACTTC
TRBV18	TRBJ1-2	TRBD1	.	CASSPRGDRLPGYTF	TGTGCCAGCTCACCGAGAGGGGACAGGTTGCCGGGCTACACCTTC
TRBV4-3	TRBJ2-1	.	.	CASSQGWDGGKFF	TGCGCCAGCAGCCAAGGGTGGGACGGCGGGAAGTTCTTC
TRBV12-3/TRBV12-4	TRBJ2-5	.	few	CASSFLGAETQYF	TGTGCCAGCAGTTTTTTGGGGGCCGAGACCCAGTACTTC
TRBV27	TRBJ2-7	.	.	CASSLFRGGGPGEQYF	TGTGCCAGCAGTTTATTTCGTGGGGGAGGCCCCGGCGAGCAGTACTTC
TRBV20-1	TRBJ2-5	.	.	CSAYDRQETQYF	TGCAGTGCTTACGACAGACAAGAGACCCAGTACTTC
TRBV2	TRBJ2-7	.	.	CASSDGLKRTQYF	TGTGCCAGCAGTGACGGACTCAAGAGAACCCAGTACTTC
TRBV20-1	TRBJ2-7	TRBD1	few	CSARLGDRDHEQYF	TGCAGTGCTAGACTGGGGGACAGGGACCACGAGCAGTACTTC
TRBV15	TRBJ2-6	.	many	CATSSALGGANVLTF	TGTGCCACCAGCAGCGCACTGGGGGGGGCCAACGTCCTGACTTTC
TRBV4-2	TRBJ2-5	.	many	CASSQAKPGGQETQYF	TGTGCCAGCAGCCAAGCGAAACCCGGGGGCCAAGAGACCCAGTACTTC
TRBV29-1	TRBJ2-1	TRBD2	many	CSVVLREVYNEQFF	TGCAGCGTTGTCTTGCGGGAGGTGTACAATGAGCAGTTCTTC
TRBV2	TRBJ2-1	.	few	CASSETLTSEQFF	TGTGCCAGCAGTGAAACCCTCACCAGTGAGCAGTTCTTC
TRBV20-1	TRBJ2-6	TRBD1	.	CSADRDGANVLTF	TGCAGTGCCGACAGGGATGGGGCCAACGTCCTGACTTTC
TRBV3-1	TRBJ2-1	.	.	CASSPAPFSNEQFF	TGTGCCAGCAGCCCTGCTCCTTTTAGTAATGAGCAGTTCTTC
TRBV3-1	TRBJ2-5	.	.	CASSHSDDGETQYF	TGTGCCAGCAGCCATTCCGACGATGGGGAGACCCAGTACTTC
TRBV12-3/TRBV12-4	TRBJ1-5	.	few	CASNGGGSYSNQPQHF	TGTGCCAGTAATGGGGGGGGGAGTTATAGCAATCAGCCCCAGCATTTT
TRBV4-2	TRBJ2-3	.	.	CASSQGGLAGTFSNTQYF	TGTGCCAGCAGCCAAGGGGGTCTAGCAGGAACCTTCAGTAATACGCAGTATTTT
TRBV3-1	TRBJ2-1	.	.	CASSQETVGEQFF	TGTGCCAGCAGCCAAGAAACCGTCGGTGAGCAGTTCTTC
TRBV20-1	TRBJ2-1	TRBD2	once	CSASDPGGGPRRAYYDEQFF	TGCAGTGCTAGTGACCCCGGGGGGGGTCCTCGACGCGCCTACTACGATGAGCAGTTCTTC
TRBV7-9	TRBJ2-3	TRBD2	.	CASSLGAGTRSTDTQYF	TGTGCCAGCAGCTTAGGAGCGGGGACTAGAAGCACAGATACGCAGTATTTT
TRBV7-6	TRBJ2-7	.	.	CASSQRPYNEQYF	TGTGCCAGCAGCCAGAGGCCCTACAATGAGCAGTACTTC
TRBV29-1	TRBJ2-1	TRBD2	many	CSVAPIAGGEQFF	TGCAGCGTTGCCCCTATAGCGGGTGGTGAGCAGTTCTTC
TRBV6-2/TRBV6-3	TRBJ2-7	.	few	CASSYVILAGQGYEQYF	TGTGCCAGCAGTTACGTGATACTAGCGGGACAGGGTTACGAGCAGTACTTC
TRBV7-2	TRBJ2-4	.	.	CASSLVRAGTLAKNIQYF	TGTGCCAGCAGCTTAGTTCGGGCAGGGACACTAGCCAAAAACATTCAGTACTTC
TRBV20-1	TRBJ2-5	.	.	CSAPEAKETQYF	TGCAGTGCTCCAGAGGCTAAAGAGACCCAGTACTTC
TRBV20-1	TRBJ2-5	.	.	CSAPPGRGSSLETQYF	TGCAGTGCTCCTCCGGGACGTGGGTCCAGTCTGGAGACCCAGTACTTC
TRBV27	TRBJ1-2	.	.	CASREGFSSYYGYTF	TGTGCCAGCAGGGAGGGCTTCTCATCCTACTATGGCTACACCTTC
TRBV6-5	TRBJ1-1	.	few	CAIQIDEKAFF	TGTGCCATCCAGATAGACGAGAAAGCTTTCTTT
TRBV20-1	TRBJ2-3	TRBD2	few	CSAESTSGNMADTQYF	TGCAGTGCTGAAAGCACTAGCGGGAACATGGCAGATACGCAGTATTTT
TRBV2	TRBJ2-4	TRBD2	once	CASSGDTKNIQYF	TGTGCCAGTAGCGGGGATACCAAAAACATTCAGTACTTC